This entry features one TCR beta chain sequence. This clonotype occurred a few times. Its antigen is currently not known. No much larger clone exists at a distance of one base, and base qualities are not known. For this chain, trimming is 6 bases at the V end and 5 bases at the J end, and the number of junction bases without a gene match is 5. The CDR3 has 14 amino acids, counting the end cysteine and phenylalanine. Of all the DNA, just the CDR3 is kept, 42 bases in frame from base 1. These data are taken from a study of T-cell memory formation after mild COVID-19 (dated by TCRdb to the early 2020s). Background for the entire study: Most TCR sequence clusters were specific to one of the two donors. The cohort was made up of two young adult volunteers, one female and one male, who were previously healthy. In two donors, T-cell clones that expanded and contracted after mild COVID-19 were tracked by sequencing TCRalpha and TCRbeta repertoires over time.

General study outcomes and caveats: The study covered only two mild cases, and larger cohorts including severe cases with pre-infection samples were considered necessary. The second-wave clones that peaked on day 37 were not confirmed to be SARS-CoV-2 specific. From day 15 to 85, contracting clones showed balanced CD4/CD8 phenotypes, whereas a second wave of clones that expanded from day 15 to 37 leaned towards CD4+. Some responding clones were found in pre-infection memory, which suggests that pre-existing cross-reactive memory T cells took part in the SARS-CoV-2 response. Contracting CD4+ clones appeared mostly in the CM and EM memory subsets, whereas CD8+ clones were enriched in EMRA.

These reads were obtained on an Illumina NovaSeq 6000. TCRalpha and TCRbeta cDNA libraries were constructed by 5'RACE with constant-segment primers, with sample barcodes and unique molecular identifiers being introduced. Trizol reagent was used to extract RNA from every sample. Libraries were amplified in two PCR steps, with a second sample barcode and Illumina TruSeq adapters added in the second step. The libraries were sequenced on an Illumina NovaSeq using 2 x 150 bp paired-end reads. The original methods were these. The reads were demultiplexed and collapsed into UMI-guided consensus sequences using migec v1.2.7. Using mixcr v2.1.11, UMI consensuses were aligned to TRA and TRB V and J templates and then assembled into clonotypes. Clonotypes were classified as expanded or contracted when called significant by both edgeR and NoisET, with noise models trained on biological replicates. edgeR calls used a false discovery rate-adjusted p below 0.01 and a log2 fold-change threshold of 1. As an exploratory analysis of dynamics, PCA with hierarchical clustering was applied to max-normalized trajectories of the 1000 most abundant clonotypes. Separately sequenced CD4+ and CD8+ repertoires were used to assign a CD4 or CD8 phenotype to each responding clone. In TCRdb, the public reads were trimmed at Q25 with fastp and aligned with MiXCR, with productive beta chains retained. Each record represents a unique CDR3 protein, reported with the most common genes and DNA among its rows. TCRdb assigned the V and J calls; the authors' analysis was not used. The sample table records 430,000 or so distinct CDR3 sequences; 20% to 25% of these occur just once. The ten largest make up about an eighth of the sample.

Ficoll-Paque density gradient centrifugation was used to isolate PBMCs. The sample consisted of PBMCs or a T cell subset sorted from them (not recorded which). The TCR was taken from an adult woman who had mild COVID-19 (a few samples of this study predate the infection). The sample titles of this study are shuffled in the database, so cell type and time point are left out; the donor was told from shared clones. The chain is encoded by TRBV12-3 or TRBV12-4 joined to TRBJ2-3; TRBD1 fits 10 bases in the junction. CDR3 protein: CASSRGTGEDTQYF. The DNA is as follows: TGTGCCAGCAGCCGAGGGACAGGGGAAGATACGCAGTATTTT.